This T cell receptor (beta chain) derives from a study of shared clonotypes between healthy human individuals (dated by TCRdb to 2018 to 2021). General notes on the study: A few men and two women, aged 18 to 49 years, made up the cohort. For each donor, three plates each were used for CD4 naive and CD4 memory, two plates were used for CD8 naive, and one plate was used for CD8 memory. Blood TCR repertoires of about 5 healthy adults were deeply sequenced to estimate repertoire size and the extent of clonotype sharing between individuals. Different laboratories and diverse techniques were used to prepare libraries and sequence TCR repertoires, to increase sequencing depth and limit assay-specific biases. Each donor's leukapheresis produced roughly between roughly 0.9 and 9 billion PBMCs.

This clone has a handful of counts. This receptor's antigen is unknown. The input lacks base qualities; no much larger clone sits a single base away. TCR CDR3 regions were amplified from genomic DNA by multiplex PCR using the deep immunoSEQ assay. Extracted genomic DNA from each cell subset was spread evenly across all wells of several immunoSEQ 96-well plates, with each plate serving as a replicate. For sorted subsets, each replicate PCR was loaded with about 200 ng genomic DNA, equivalent to approximately 33,000 T cell genomes. Purified libraries were measured with a Qubit 3.0 fluorometer, size-checked on a Bioanalyzer 2100, and measured again with the KAPA Library Quantification kit. A separate single-read 150-cycle Illumina NextSeq 550 flow cell was used to sequence each immunoSEQ 96-well plate. The authors processed their data as follows. Because only junctional sequences without quality scores were contained in the immunoSEQ output, filtering matching that applied to full-length reads could not be performed. To assign V/J genes and CDR3, sequences were annotated using PyIR, a Python wrapper for IgBLAST v1.9, with IMGT germline references. Reads were removed for weak V/J assignments (E-value above 1e-6), missing CDR3, stop codons, out-of-frame junctions, or ambiguous translated residues. V3J clonotypes were defined as sequences sharing an identical inferred V gene, J gene, and CDR3 amino acid sequence. Percentage overlap between repertoires was calculated by dividing the number of shared unique clonotypes by the size of the smaller repertoire. RTK rarefaction, the Chao1 estimator, and Recon v2.1 estimates of unobserved clonotypes were used to assess repertoire richness. OLGA was used to compute generation probabilities for all TCRbeta clonotypes that the gDNA method yielded from four donors. TCRdb obtained this table from immuneACCESS and retained in-frame rearrangements with V and J assigned. These tables miss some clones; where compared with another copy, unresolved V genes account for less than half of the shortfall, and the remainder is unexplained. The D gene and trimming were derived from the DNA, and the V and J assignments and clone size from that table. This sample holds about 100,000 clones; around 71% were observed only once. The ten largest clones capture over 20% of the sample.

The donors were healthy, HIV-negative adults who had no recently reported acute infections or vaccinations. Every donor was a Caucasian adult residing in Nashville, Tennessee, USA. CD8 memory samples combined magnetically selected CD45RO+ cells with CCR7-negative CD45RA+ effector memory (TemRA) cells. Blood was obtained by leukapheresis, after which PBMCs were separated by Ficoll-Histopaque density gradient centrifugation and cryopreserved in liquid nitrogen vapor phase. Analytical flow cytometry was used to check the purity and quantity of each magnetically sorted T cell population. Genomic DNA was isolated from every sorted fraction and measured by UV absorbance on a Nanodrop 2000c. Findings and caveats that apply to the study as a whole: Because the study included a small number of donors, the genetic and exposure-history diversity represented was limited. Compared with non-shared clonotypes, the clonotypes found in all four sorted-subset donors had higher generation probabilities. Even with the large sequencing depth, rarefaction of the sorted-subset datasets indicated that sequencing was incomplete. Sampling was restricted to blood, and TCR repertoires in tissues likely differ from the TCR repertoires found in blood. Based on pairwise subsampling, the degree of clonotype sharing among donors was expected to be affected by sequencing depth. Estimated clonotype richness was generally larger for naive than for memory subsets. Across four donors, approximately 4.9% of naive CD4, around 3.5% of naive CD8, 2.3% of memory CD4, and 0.4% to 0.45% of memory CD8 clonotypes were shared.

The clonotype was recovered from a woman in her twenties or thirties in good health. Material: memory CD8+ T cells sorted from blood. Explained via the paper, the cell subset or site label denotes: CD45RO+ cells pooled with CCR7-negative TemRA cells.

The CDR3: CATSRAYPGEGSGANVLTF. The bases read TGTGCCACCAGCAGAGCGTACCCGGGGGAAGGATCTGGGGCCAACGTCCTGACTTTC. The receptor chain draws on TRBV15 and TRBJ2-6, and the D gene may be TRBD2, 6 bases matching. CDR1 LNHNV and CDR2 YYDKDF are derived from the germline V gene (reference sequence). The CDR3 measures 19 amino acids from cysteine to phenylalanine. CDR3 DNA is the only sequence kept; it has 57 bases, read in frame from the first base. The V and J ends are trimmed by 1 base and 1 base, leaving 17 bases between them.